This T cell receptor (beta chain) was documented in a study of T cells in Graves' hyperthyroidism and ophthalmopathy (dated by TCRdb to about 2019). For context, the study as a whole: TCR V-J signatures able to tell the groups apart were searched for in a discovery cohort of 100 or so patients, of whom about 40 had Graves' ophthalmopathy and about 55 had stable Graves' hyperthyroidism. Prospective prediction of ophthalmopathy was tested in an independent validation cohort consisting of roughly 19 hyperthyroidism patients and around 16 patients who later progressed to ophthalmopathy. The paper reports TCR Vbeta CDR3 sequencing of approximately 140 peripheral blood samples: some 44 ophthalmopathy, about 75 hyperthyroidism and around 17 progressor patients. Thyroid tissue and blood T-cell repertoires from about six Graves' hyperthyroidism patients were also compared in the study. After sampling, hyperthyroidism patients received methimazole starting at 30 mg daily, and ophthalmopathy patients received high-dose intravenous methylprednisolone. The 75 to 100 discovery patients were randomly divided into training and test sets at a 7:3 ratio.

Exclusion was applied to patients with uncontrolled infections, other autoimmune diseases, pregnancy or lactation. Diagnoses relied on clinical symptoms, serum thyroxine and TRAb, thyroid ultrasound and orbital computed tomography. Total RNA was extracted with Trizol reagent, and quality was checked on an Agilent 2100 Bioanalyzer. Points on this clonotype: What this receptor recognizes is not known. No base quality information exists; no much larger clone differs at one position.

The germline ends are 20 bases apart after V is trimmed by 7 bases and J by 4 bases. Inclusive of the bounding cysteine and phenylalanine, the CDR3 is 17 residues long. Kept here is only the CDR3 DNA, which spans 51 bases and is read in frame from base 1. The germline V gene yields SNHLY for CDR1 and FYNNEI for CDR2. Amplification of TCR beta CDR3 regions was carried out from RNA transcripts. A first-round RT-PCR of the TCR CDR3 used the HTBI primer set with the Qiagen OneStep RT-PCR kit. Libraries were constructed in a second round of multiplex PCR, after which size selection and purification were carried out. Libraries were sequenced paired-end with 100 bp reads on an Illumina HiSeq2000. In the original analysis: SOAPnuke was used to process the raw data, with reads discarded if the reads contained adapters or uncalled bases, had a mean Phred below 15, or lacked an exact constant-primer or identifier match. COPE v1.2.5 was used to merge the high-quality paired reads, and each unique nucleotide sequence was defined as a clonotype. MiTCR v1.1 was used to align the clonotypes against IMGT TRBV, TRBD and TRBJ reference segments. The analysis included only V-J combinations with a frequency above 0.0001, which together covered 99% to 99.2% of the repertoires. The TCS score was defined as the ratio of F50 (clonal expansion) to E x V (chaos), calculated using BLOSUM62-based TCRdist between CDR3 peptides within each V-J. Welch's t-statistics and random forest reduced several hundred V-J features to some 14, which were used in a naive Bayes classifier (R e1071). The similarity between thyroid and blood repertoires was quantified using the Morisita-Horn index. TCRdb cleaned the public reads at Q25 with fastp, built clones with MiXCR and kept in-frame beta chains. CDR3 protein duplicates are merged, each entry listing the most common genes and DNA. The V and J calls and clone size are TCRdb's, not the authors'. The sample has roughly 500,000 distinct CDR3 sequences on record, over 35% of them singletons. In total, the top ten clones hold around 47% of the sample.

On the study overall, not on this receptor specifically: Most expanded thyroid clonotypes (frequency above 0.001) were also found in blood, which suggests that blood repertoires may mirror thyroid immune responses. In validation, progression to ophthalmopathy was predicted by the model with approximately 67% sensitivity and nearly 75% specificity, a median of 6.5 months before onset. A model built on a 13 V-J signature distinguished ophthalmopathy from stable hyperthyroidism, reaching about 89% sensitivity and 81.08% specificity in cross-validation and 80%/75% in testing. No statistical method was used to fix the sample size in advance, and group allocation was not hidden from the investigators.

This receptor was identified in an adult woman with Graves' disease, either hyperthyroidism or ophthalmopathy (not recorded which). The material sequenced was peripheral blood or thyroid tissue (not recorded which). The rearranged segments are TRBV2 and TRBJ1-6, and the D gene may be TRBD1, 5 bases matching. In nucleotide form, the sequence is TGTGCCAGCAAGGGGTCTACCCCAACACTATATAATTCACCCCTCCACTTT. This gives the protein CASKGSTPTLYNSPLHF.